The rows below give T cell receptor beta chains drawn from one sample of a study of control samples from healthy donors and cancer patients. Clones were sequenced by immunoSEQ multiplex PCR, and TCRdb holds only the in-frame ones, with some missing. The sample includes under 150,000 clones, about 87% of them seen just once. Sequencing was performed on blood. The source of these receptors is a man in his forties or fifties in good health. Both conserved end residues are part of each CDR3. The D gene is left open where the match is weak. Size tells how often a clone was seen (once, few, many) or the class of an expanded clone, and some rows leave it out.

cdr3_aa: CASSLVPQSYNEQFF; cdr3_nt: TGTGCCAGCAGCTTGGTGCCTCAATCCTACAATGAGCAGTTCTTC; v_call: TRBV5-4; d_call: NA; j_call: TRBJ2-1; clone_size: NA
cdr3_aa: CASSVPGGGTETQYF; cdr3_nt: TGTGCCAGCAGCGTACCAGGGGGAGGTACGGAGACCCAGTACTTC; v_call: TRBV9; d_call: NA; j_call: TRBJ2-5; clone_size: NA
cdr3_aa: CAWSVPFGGTEAFF; cdr3_nt: TGTGCCTGGAGTGTACCGTTCGGGGGCACTGAAGCTTTCTTT; v_call: TRBV30; d_call: NA; j_call: TRBJ1-1; clone_size: NA
cdr3_aa: CASTLAGGPTDTQYF; cdr3_nt: TGTGCCAGTACGCTAGCGGGGGGGCCCACAGATACGCAGTATTTT; v_call: TRBV19; d_call: TRBD2; j_call: TRBJ2-3; clone_size: NA
cdr3_aa: CASSATGTPNTEAFF; cdr3_nt: TGTGCCAGCAGCGCTACCGGGACACCGAACACTGAAGCTTTCTTT; v_call: TRBV9; d_call: NA; j_call: TRBJ1-1; clone_size: NA
cdr3_aa: CASSLLRHTEAFF; cdr3_nt: TGTGCCAGCAGTTTATTACGGCACACTGAAGCTTTCTTT; v_call: TRBV27; d_call: NA; j_call: TRBJ1-1; clone_size: NA
cdr3_aa: CASSPRTVGEAFF; cdr3_nt: TGTGCCAGCAGTCCACGGACCGTGGGTGAAGCTTTCTTT; v_call: TRBV28; d_call: NA; j_call: TRBJ1-1; clone_size: NA
cdr3_aa: CASSLLAGGADTQYF; cdr3_nt: TGTGCCAGCAGCTTACTAGCGGGGGGGGCAGATACGCAGTATTTT; v_call: TRBV7-3; d_call: TRBD2; j_call: TRBJ2-3; clone_size: NA
cdr3_aa: CASSPGQGPSGNTIYF; cdr3_nt: TGTGCCAGCTCACCGGGACAGGGCCCATCTGGAAACACCATATATTTT; v_call: TRBV18; d_call: TRBD1; j_call: TRBJ1-3; clone_size: NA
cdr3_aa: CASSQIVGRANTEAFF; cdr3_nt: TGTGCCAGCAGCCAGATCGTGGGACGGGCGAACACTGAAGCTTTCTTT; v_call: TRBV7-8; d_call: NA; j_call: TRBJ1-1; clone_size: NA
cdr3_aa: CASSPTANTEAFF; cdr3_nt: TGTGCCAGCAGCCCTACAGCGAACACTGAAGCTTTCTTT; v_call: TRBV5-6; d_call: NA; j_call: TRBJ1-1; clone_size: NA
cdr3_aa: CASSLSGSGGAEETQYF; cdr3_nt: TGTGCCAGCAGCTTAAGCGGTAGCGGGGGGGCCGAAGAGACCCAGTACTTC; v_call: TRBV11-2; d_call: TRBD2; j_call: TRBJ2-5; clone_size: NA
cdr3_aa: CASSLIRQGNYEQYF; cdr3_nt: TGTGCCAGCAGCTTAATTCGCCAGGGGAACTACGAGCAGTACTTC; v_call: TRBV7-8; d_call: NA; j_call: TRBJ2-7; clone_size: NA
cdr3_aa: CASSFGQNYGYTF; cdr3_nt: TGTGCCAGCAGCTTTGGACAGAACTATGGCTACACCTTC; v_call: TRBV5-4; d_call: NA; j_call: TRBJ1-2; clone_size: many